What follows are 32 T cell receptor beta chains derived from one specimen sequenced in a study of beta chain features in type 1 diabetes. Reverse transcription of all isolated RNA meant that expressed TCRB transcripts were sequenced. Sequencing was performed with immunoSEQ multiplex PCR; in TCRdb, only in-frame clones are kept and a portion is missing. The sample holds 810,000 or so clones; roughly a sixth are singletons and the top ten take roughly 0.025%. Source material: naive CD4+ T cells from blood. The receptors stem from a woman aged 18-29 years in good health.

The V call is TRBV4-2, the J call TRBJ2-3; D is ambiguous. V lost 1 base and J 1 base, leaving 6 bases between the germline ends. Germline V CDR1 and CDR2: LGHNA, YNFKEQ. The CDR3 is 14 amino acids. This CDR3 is CASSQGSRTDTQYF. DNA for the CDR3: TGTGCCAGCAGCCAAGGTTCCCGCACAGATACGCAGTATTTT.

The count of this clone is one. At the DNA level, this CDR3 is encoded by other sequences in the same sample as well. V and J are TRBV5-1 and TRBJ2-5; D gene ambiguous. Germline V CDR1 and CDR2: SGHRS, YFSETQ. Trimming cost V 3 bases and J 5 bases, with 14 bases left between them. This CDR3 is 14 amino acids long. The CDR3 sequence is CASSSQGREETQYF. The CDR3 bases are TGCGCCAGCAGCTCCCAAGGACGAGAGGAGACCCAGTACTTC.

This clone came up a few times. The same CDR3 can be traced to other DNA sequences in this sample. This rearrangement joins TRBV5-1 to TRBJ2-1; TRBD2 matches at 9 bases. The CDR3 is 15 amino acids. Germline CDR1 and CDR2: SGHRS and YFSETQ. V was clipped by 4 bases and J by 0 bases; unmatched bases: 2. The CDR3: CASSLSGSSYNEQFF. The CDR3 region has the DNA TGCGCCAGCAGCCTTAGCGGGAGCTCCTACAATGAGCAGTTCTTC.

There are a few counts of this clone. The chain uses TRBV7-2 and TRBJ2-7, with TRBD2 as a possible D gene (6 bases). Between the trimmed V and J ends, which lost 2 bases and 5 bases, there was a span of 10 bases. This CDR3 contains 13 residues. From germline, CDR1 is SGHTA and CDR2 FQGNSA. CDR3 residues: CASSLSSVDEQYF. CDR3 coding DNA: TGTGCCAGCAGCTTATCTAGCGTCGACGAGCAGTACTTC. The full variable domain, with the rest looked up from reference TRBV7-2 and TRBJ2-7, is GAGVSQSPSNKVTEKGKDVELRCDPISGHTALYWYRQSLGQGLEFLIYFQGNSAPDKSGLPSDRFSAERTGGSVSTLTIQRTQQEDSAVYLCASSLSSVDEQYFGPGTRLTVT.

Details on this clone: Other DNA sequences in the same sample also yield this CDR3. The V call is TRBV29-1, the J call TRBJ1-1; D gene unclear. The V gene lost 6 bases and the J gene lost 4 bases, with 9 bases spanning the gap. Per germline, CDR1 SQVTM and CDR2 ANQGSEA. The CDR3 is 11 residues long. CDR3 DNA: TGCAGCGTAGGACGGGGCACTGAAGCTTTCTTT. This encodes CSVGRGTEAFF. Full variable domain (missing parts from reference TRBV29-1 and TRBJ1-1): SAVISQKPSRDICQRGTSLTIQCQVDSQVTMMFWYRQQPGQSLTLIATANQGSEATYESGFVIDKFPISRPNLTFSTLTVSNMSPEDSSIYLCSVGRGTEAFFGQGTRLTVV.

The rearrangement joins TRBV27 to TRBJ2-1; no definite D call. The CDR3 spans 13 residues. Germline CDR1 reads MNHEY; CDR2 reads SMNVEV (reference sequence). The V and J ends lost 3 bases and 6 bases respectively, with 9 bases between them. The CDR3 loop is CASSFGPSNEQFF. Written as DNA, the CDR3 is TGTGCCAGCAGTTTTGGACCGTCCAATGAGCAGTTCTTC.

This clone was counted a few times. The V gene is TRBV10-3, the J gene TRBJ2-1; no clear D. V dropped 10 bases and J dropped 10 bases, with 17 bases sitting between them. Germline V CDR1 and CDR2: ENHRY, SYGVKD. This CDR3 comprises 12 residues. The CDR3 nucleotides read TGTGCCACCGCCGAGCTAGGATCCGAGCAGTTCTTC. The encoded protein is CATAELGSEQFF.

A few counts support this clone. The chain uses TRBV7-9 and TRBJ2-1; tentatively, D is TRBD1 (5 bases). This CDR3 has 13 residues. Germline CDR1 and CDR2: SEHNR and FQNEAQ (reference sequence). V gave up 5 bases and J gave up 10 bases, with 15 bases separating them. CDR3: CASSPNQPGEQFF. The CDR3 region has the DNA TGTGCCAGCAGCCCGAATCAGCCAGGGGAGCAGTTCTTC.

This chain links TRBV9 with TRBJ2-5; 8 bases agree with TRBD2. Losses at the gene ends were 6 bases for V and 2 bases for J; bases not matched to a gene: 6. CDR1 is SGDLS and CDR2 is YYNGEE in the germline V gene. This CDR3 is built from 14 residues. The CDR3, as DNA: TGTGCCAGCACCCCTAGCGGGCGTCAAGAGACCCAGTACTTC. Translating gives CASTPSGRQETQYF.

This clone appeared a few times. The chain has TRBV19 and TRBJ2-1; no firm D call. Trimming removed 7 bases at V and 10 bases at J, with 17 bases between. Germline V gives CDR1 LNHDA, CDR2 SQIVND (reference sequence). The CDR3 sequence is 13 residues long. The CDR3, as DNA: TGTGCCAGTACCCGAGACGGTCTAGAGGAGCAGTTCTTC. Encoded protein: CASTRDGLEEQFF.

This chain's CDR3 is CASSLNAAGARTGELFF. The CDR3 DNA sequence: TGTGCCAGCAGCTTAAATGCGGCGGGAGCAAGGACCGGGGAGCTGTTTTTT. The J gene is TRBJ2-2, the V gene TRBV7-9, with 7 bases fitting TRBD2. The CDR3 loop spans 17 amino acids. Trimming took 2 bases from V and 5 from J; bases not matched to a gene: 11. Germline CDR1 reads SEHNR; CDR2 reads FQNEAQ (reference sequence).

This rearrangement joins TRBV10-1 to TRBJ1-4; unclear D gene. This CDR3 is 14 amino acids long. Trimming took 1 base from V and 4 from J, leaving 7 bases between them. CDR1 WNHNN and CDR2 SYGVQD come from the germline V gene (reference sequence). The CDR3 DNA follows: TGCGCCAGCAGTGAGTTTGGGATTAATGAAAAACTGTTTTTT. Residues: CASSEFGINEKLFF.

The DNA of the CDR3 is TGTGCCAGCAGCTTGAAACTAGCGGTGGGGTACACAGATACGCAGTATTTT. Protein sequence: CASSLKLAVGYTDTQYF. The J gene is TRBJ2-3, the V gene TRBV5-6, with 8 bases lining up with TRBD2. Germline loops: CDR1 SGHDT, CDR2 YYEEEE. V lost 1 base and J lost 2; bases outside the gene matches: 9. The CDR3 totals 17 residues.

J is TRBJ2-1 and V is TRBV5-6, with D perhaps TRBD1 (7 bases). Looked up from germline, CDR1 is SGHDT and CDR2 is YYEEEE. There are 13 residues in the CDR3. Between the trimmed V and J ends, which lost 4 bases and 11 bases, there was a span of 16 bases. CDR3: CASSTSGDSKQFF. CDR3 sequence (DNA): TGTGCCAGCAGCACGTCGGGGGACAGCAAGCAGTTCTTC.

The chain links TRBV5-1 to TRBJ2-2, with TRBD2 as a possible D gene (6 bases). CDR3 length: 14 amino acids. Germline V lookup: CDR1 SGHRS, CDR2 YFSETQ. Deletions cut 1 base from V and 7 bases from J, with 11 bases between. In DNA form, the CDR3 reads TGCGCCAGCAGCTTGTCCGGGAGAGGCGGGGAGCTGTTTTTT. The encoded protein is CASSLSGRGGELFF.

CDR3 sequence: CASSIVAGAPSRELFF. In DNA form, the CDR3 reads TGTGCCAGTAGTATAGTAGCGGGAGCCCCTAGTCGGGAGCTGTTTTTT. The chain employs TRBV19 and TRBJ2-2; TRBD2 aligns across 9 bases. The trim removed 1 base at V and 9 bases at J, leaving 9 bases unmatched. The CDR3 length is 16 residues. Germline V gene data show CDR1 as LNHDA and CDR2 as SQIVND (reference sequence).

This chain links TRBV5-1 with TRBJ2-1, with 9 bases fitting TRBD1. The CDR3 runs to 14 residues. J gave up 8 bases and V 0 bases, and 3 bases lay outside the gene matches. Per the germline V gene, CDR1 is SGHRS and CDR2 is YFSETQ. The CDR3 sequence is CASSLEGQGDEQFF. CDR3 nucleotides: TGCGCCAGCAGCTTGGAGGGACAGGGCGATGAGCAGTTCTTC.

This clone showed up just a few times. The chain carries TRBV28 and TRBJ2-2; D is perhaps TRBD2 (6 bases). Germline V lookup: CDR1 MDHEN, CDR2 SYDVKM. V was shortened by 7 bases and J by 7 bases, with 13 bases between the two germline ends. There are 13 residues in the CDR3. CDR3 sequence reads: CASMAGLLGELFF. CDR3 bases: TGTGCCAGCATGGCGGGGCTTCTCGGGGAGCTGTTTTTT.

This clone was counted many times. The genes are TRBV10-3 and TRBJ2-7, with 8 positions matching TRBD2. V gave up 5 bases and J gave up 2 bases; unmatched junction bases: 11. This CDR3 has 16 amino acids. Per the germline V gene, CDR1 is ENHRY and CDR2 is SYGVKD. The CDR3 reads CAISRGTTSGPYEQYF. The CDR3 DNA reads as TGTGCCATCAGTAGGGGGACTACTAGCGGCCCCTACGAGCAGTACTTC.

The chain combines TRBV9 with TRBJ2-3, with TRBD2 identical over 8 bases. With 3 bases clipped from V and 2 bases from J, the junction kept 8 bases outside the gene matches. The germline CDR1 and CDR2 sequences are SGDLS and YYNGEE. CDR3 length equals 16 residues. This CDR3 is CASSAIPGLDTDTQYF. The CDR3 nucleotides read TGTGCCAGCAGCGCAATTCCGGGACTAGACACAGATACGCAGTATTTT.

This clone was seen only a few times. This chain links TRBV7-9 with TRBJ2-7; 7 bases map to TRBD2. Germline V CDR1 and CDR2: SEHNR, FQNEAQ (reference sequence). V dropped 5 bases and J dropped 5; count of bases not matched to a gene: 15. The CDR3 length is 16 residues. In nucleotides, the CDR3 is TGTGCCAGCAGCCCAAGGCGGGGGACGGTTCGCGACGAGCAGTACTTC. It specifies CASSPRRGTVRDEQYF. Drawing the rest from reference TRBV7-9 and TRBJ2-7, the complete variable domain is DTGVSQNPRHKITKRGQNVTFRCDPISEHNRLYWYRQTLGQGPEFLTYFQNEAQLEKSRLLSDRFSAERPKGSFSTLEIQRTEQGDSAMYLCASSPRRGTVRDEQYFGPGTRLTVT.

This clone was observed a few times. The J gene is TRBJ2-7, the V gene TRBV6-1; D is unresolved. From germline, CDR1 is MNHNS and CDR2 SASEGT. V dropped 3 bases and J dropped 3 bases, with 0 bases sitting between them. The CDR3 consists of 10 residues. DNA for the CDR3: TGTGCCAGCAGTGACTACGAGCAGTACTTC. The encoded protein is CASSDYEQYF.

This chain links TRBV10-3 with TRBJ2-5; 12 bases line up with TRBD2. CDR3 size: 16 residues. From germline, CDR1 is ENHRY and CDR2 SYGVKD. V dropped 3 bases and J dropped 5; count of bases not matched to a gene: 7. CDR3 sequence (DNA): TGTGCCATCAGTGATTTGGCTAGCGGGAGGGCGGAGACCCAGTACTTC. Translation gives CAISDLASGRAETQYF.

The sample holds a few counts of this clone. In DNA, the CDR3 is TGTGCCAGCAGTGTCCAGGGAGCAACGGGGACCCAGTACTTC. Its translation: CASSVQGATGTQYF. This chain joins TRBV2 and TRBJ2-5, with D perhaps matching TRBD1 or TRBD2 (5 bases each). The CDR3 loop spans 14 amino acids. CDR1 is SNHLY, CDR2 FYNNEI, per germline. V lost 4 bases and J lost 7, with 16 bases in between.

The CDR3 region has the DNA TGCGCCAGCAGCCAAGGTACCGGGACTAGGATCGGAGAGACCCAGTACTTC. Translated, it gives CASSQGTGTRIGETQYF. The chain couples TRBV4-3 to TRBJ2-5; 8 positions match TRBD2. This CDR3 has 17 residues. The trim removed 1 base at V and 4 bases at J, leaving 11 bases unmatched. Germline V lookup: CDR1 LGHNA, CDR2 YSLEER.

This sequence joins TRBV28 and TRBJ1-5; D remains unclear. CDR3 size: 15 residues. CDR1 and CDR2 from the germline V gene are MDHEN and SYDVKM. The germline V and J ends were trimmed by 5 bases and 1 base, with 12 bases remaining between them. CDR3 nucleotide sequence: TGTGCCAGCAGTCTCCCAGGAACGAGCAATCAGCCCCAGCATTTT. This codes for CASSLPGTSNQPQHF.

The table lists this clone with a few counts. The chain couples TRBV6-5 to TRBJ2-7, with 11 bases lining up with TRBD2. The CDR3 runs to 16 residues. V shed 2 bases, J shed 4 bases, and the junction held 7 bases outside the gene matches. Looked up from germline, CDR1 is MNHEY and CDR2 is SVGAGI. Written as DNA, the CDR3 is TGTGCCAGCAGTTACGGGGGGACTAGCGGTGCTTACGAGCAGTACTTC. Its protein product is CASSYGGTSGAYEQYF.

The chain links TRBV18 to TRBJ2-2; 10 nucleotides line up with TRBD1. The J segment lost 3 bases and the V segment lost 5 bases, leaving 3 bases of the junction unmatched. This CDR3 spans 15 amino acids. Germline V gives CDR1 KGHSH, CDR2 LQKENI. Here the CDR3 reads CASSTGTGDTGELFF. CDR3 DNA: TGTGCCAGCTCAACCGGGACAGGGGACACCGGGGAGCTGTTTTTT.

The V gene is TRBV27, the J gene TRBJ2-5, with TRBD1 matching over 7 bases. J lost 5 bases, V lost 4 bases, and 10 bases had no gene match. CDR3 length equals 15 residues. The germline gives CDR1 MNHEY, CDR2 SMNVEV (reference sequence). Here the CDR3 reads CASSYRTGFWETQYF. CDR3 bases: TGTGCCAGCAGTTATAGGACAGGTTTTTGGGAGACCCAGTACTTC.

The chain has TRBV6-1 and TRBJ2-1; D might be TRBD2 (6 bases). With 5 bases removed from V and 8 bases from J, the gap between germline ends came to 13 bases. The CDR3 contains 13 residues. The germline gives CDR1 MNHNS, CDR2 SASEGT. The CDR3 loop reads CASSQRRGDEQFF. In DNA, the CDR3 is TGTGCCAGCAGTCAAAGGCGGGGAGATGAGCAGTTCTTC.

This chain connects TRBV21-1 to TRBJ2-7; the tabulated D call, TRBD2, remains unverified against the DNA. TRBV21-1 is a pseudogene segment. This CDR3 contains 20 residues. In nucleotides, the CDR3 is TGTGCCAGCAGCAACCTCGTCGGCCTAGCGGATGCTCGGTGCGGATACGAGCAGTACTTC. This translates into CASSNLVGLADARCGYEQYF.

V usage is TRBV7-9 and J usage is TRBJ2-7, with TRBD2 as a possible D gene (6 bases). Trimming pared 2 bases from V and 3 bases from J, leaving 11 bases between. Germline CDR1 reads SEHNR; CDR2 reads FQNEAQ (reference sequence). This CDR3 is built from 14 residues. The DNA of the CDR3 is TGTGCCAGCAGCTTACTGGGAGCGGGCTACGAGCAGTACTTC. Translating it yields CASSLLGAGYEQYF.